The clone carrying this T cell receptor beta chain was observed many times. The CDR3 is 13 amino acids. CDR1 and CDR2 from the germline V gene are ENHRY and SYGVKD. With 6 bases removed from V and 6 bases from J, the gap between germline ends came to 14 bases. Specified time point: sample taken at primary tumor resection. Researchers sequenced whole RNA taken from tumor, nontumor lung or frozen PBMC without sorting. The cohort: 70 to 75 early-stage, untreated non-small cell lung cancer patients. The sample comes from a study of spatial heterogeneity in lung cancer. TCRdb passed the 5' RACE reads through MiXCR, listing each CDR3 protein once. The repertoire includes 60,000 to 90,000 distinct CDR3 sequences, less than 15% of them detected once, and more than 7% sits in the top ten.

This chain connects TRBV10-3 to TRBJ2-5, with D perhaps matching TRBD2 (5 bases). The specimen was PBMCs, collected at surgery. This sequence was found in a male donor with early-stage non-small cell lung cancer. CDR3 bases: TGTGCCATCAGCCTCGAGGAGCGGAAGACCCAGTACTTC. Protein: CAISLEERKTQYF.